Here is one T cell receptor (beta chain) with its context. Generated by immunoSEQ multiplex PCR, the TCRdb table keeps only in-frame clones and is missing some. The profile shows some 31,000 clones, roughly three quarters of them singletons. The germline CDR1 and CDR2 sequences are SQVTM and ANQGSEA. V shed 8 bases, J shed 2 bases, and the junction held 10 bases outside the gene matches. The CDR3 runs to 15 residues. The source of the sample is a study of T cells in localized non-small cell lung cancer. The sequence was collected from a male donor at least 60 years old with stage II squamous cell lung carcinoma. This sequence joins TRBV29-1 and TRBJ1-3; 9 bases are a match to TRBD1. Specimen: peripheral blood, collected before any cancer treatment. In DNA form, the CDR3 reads TGCAGCATCAGTCCCGGGACAGGGACTGGAAACACCATATATTTT. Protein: CSISPGTGTGNTIYF.